These 5 T cell receptor beta chains originate from one sample sequenced in a study of glioma-infiltrating T cells. Amplification of TCR alpha and beta CDR3 regions from RNA used iRepertoire nested multiplex PCR. TCRdb itself ran the multiplex PCR reads through MiXCR, one entry per CDR3 protein. In the table there are about 44,000 distinct CDR3 sequences, 20% to 25% of which are singletons. Sequenced material: glioma tissue, nonneoplastic brain tissue, or PBMCs (not recorded which). The receptor source for this set is a human donor with low-grade glioma or glioblastoma, undergoing nonglioma brain surgery, or in good health (not recorded which).

This clonotype has at least ten counts. The genes are TRBV20-1 and TRBJ2-5; D remains ambiguous. The CDR3 is made up of 13 amino acids. Trimming left V 3 bases short and J 2 bases short, with 10 bases between. CDR1 and CDR2 (germline): DFQATT, SNEGSKA (reference sequence). The CDR3 spells CSASRLQQETQYF. CDR3 nucleotides: TGCAGTGCTAGTCGTCTGCAGCAAGAGACCCAGTACTTC.

This clonotype has a count of ten or more. The chain's CDR3 is CASSLQPGHPSPLHF. In nucleotides, the CDR3 is TGTGCCAGCAGTTTACAACCGGGACACCCCTCACCCCTCCACTTT. This chain joins TRBV28 and TRBJ1-6; maybe TRBD1 (6 bases). This CDR3 is 15 amino acids long. The ends were cut back, 2 bases at V and 10 bases at J, with 15 bases in the middle. Per germline, CDR1 MDHEN and CDR2 SYDVKM. The whole variable domain, filled in from reference TRBV28 and TRBJ1-6, reads DVKVTQSSRYLVKRTGEKVFLECVQDMDHENMFWYRQDPGLGLRLIYFSYDVKMKEKGDIPEGYSVSREKKERFSLILESASTNQTSMYLCASSLQPGHPSPLHFGNGTRLTVT.

Within the sample, this clonotype is medium-sized. The chain employs TRBV6-2 or TRBV6-3 and TRBJ2-5; 7 bases map to TRBD2. Germline CDR1 MNHEY, CDR2 SVGEGT. The V segment lost 0 bases and the J segment 7 bases; nucleotides outside the gene matches: 5. The CDR3 is 14 amino acids. The CDR3 loop reads CASSYSGGYVTQYF. DNA of the CDR3: TGTGCCAGCAGTTACTCCGGGGGGTATGTGACCCAGTACTTC.

In the case of this clonotype: This could be a read error, since a much larger clone is one nucleotide away. V gene TRBV4-2 combines with J gene TRBJ2-5; 11 nucleotides match TRBD2. Trimming cost V 0 bases and J 12 bases; bases outside gene matches: 9. Looked up from germline, CDR1 is LGHNA and CDR2 is YNFKEQ. This CDR3 is built from 15 residues. Here the CDR3 reads CASSQDSASGRTKYF. The DNA of the CDR3 is TGTGCCAGCAGCCAAGATAGCGCTAGCGGGAGGACTAAGTACTTC.

This clonotype was recorded at least ten times. The chain has TRBV20-1 and TRBJ2-5, with a possible D match to TRBD2 (6 bases). Germline V CDR1 and CDR2: DFQATT, SNEGSKA (reference sequence). The CDR3 has 12 residues. Trimming cost V 3 bases and J 5 bases, with 10 bases left between them. Here the CDR3 DNA reads TGCAGTGCTAGTGTGGGGAGGGAGACCCAGTACTTC. Translation: CSASVGRETQYF.